These T cell receptor beta chains were read from a single sample in a study of cytomegalovirus exposure and HLA in healthy donors. Only in-frame clones appear in the TCRdb table, and some are missing; sequencing was by immunoSEQ multiplex PCR. Of about 150,000 clones listed, roughly 90% are singletons. Sequences were obtained from PBMCs. The receptors derive from a woman aged 18-29 years in good health and CMV-seronegative. Each CDR3 is given with its conserved first and last residue. The D gene is left open where the match is weak. The size of a clone is reported for some rows only, either as once, few or many, or as a class for expanded clones.

clone_size	v_call	j_call	d_call	cdr3_nt	cdr3_aa
-	TRBV28	TRBJ1-5	-	TGTGCCAGCAATAAACTGATCAATCAGCCCCAGCATTTT	CASNKLINQPQHF
-	TRBV10-3	TRBJ1-1	TRBD1	TGTGCCTCTCGGACAGGGGGGAACACTGAAGCTTTCTTT	CASRTGGNTEAFF
-	TRBV28	TRBJ2-7	-	TGTGCCAGCAGTTTTCTCCCGGGGAGGCACGAGCAGTACTTC	CASSFLPGRHEQYF
-	TRBV5-4	TRBJ1-4	-	TGTGCCAGCAGCTTAGGGAGTAATGAAAAACTGTTTTTT	CASSLGSNEKLFF
-	TRBV30	TRBJ1-6	TRBD1	TGTGCCTGGCGGACAGGGCGGTTCCAATCACCCCTCCACTTT	CAWRTGRFQSPLHF
-	TRBV20-1	TRBJ2-2	-	TGCAGTGCTAGTCGCGGCGGGGAGCTGTTTTTT	CSASRGGELFF
-	TRBV4-2	TRBJ2-3	-	TGTGCCAGCAGCCAAGATCCCCGTCAGGGAGATACGCAGTATTTT	CASSQDPRQGDTQYF
-	TRBV29-1	TRBJ2-4	TRBD1	TGCAGCGTTTTGGGTGACAGGGGGTGGGTGGACATTCAGTACTTC	CSVLGDRGWVDIQYF
-	TRBV19	TRBJ2-1	TRBD2	TGTGCCAGTAGTACCGTAGCGGGAGGGGGTGAGCAGTTCTTC	CASSTVAGGGEQFF
-	TRBV5-6	TRBJ1-6	-	TGTGCCAGCAGCTTAAACTACATTTCACCCCTCCACTTT	CASSLNYISPLHF
once	TRBV28	TRBJ1-5	TRBD1	TGTGCCAGCAGTTGGAGTCAAGGGGACAGGGGTAATCAGCCCCAGCATTTT	CASSWSQGDRGNQPQHF
-	TRBV10-3	TRBJ2-5	-	TGTGCCATCAGTCCGGAGGTCGAAGAGACCCAGTACTTC	CAISPEVEETQYF
-	TRBV15	TRBJ2-1	-	TGTGCCACCACGGGTTCGCTCTCCAATGAGCAGTTCTTC	CATTGSLSNEQFF
-	TRBV28	TRBJ2-7	TRBD2	TGTGCCAGCAGTTCTCTTGCTAGCGGGATCTACGAGCAGTACTTC	CASSSLASGIYEQYF
-	TRBV6-5	TRBJ1-2	TRBD1	TGTGCCAGCAGTCCTCCGGGACAGGGGGCGTATGGCTACCCCTTC	CASSPPGQGAYGYPF
few	TRBV11-2	TRBJ1-4	-	TGTGCCAGCAGTCGTAGTGAAAAACTGTTTTTT	CASSRSEKLFF
-	TRBV28	TRBJ1-3	-	TGTGCCAGCAGTATTCTCATGAGCTCTGGAAACACCATATATTTT	CASSILMSSGNTIYF
-	TRBV27	TRBJ2-7	TRBD1	TGTGCCAGCAGCACAGCGGGACAGGGCGCGATCCACGAGCAGTACTTC	CASSTAGQGAIHEQYF
-	TRBV19	TRBJ2-3	TRBD1	TGTGCCAGTAGTACGACAGGGGTCGCGACAGATACGCAGTATTTT	CASSTTGVATDTQYF
-	TRBV28	TRBJ2-1	TRBD2	TGTGCCAGCAGTTCGGGCGGGGGGGCCCTTAGGGATGAGCAGTTCTTC	CASSSGGGALRDEQFF
once	TRBV5-4	TRBJ2-7	TRBD1	TGTGCCAGCAGCGTCGGGCAGGGGGCCTACGAGCAGTACTTC	CASSVGQGAYEQYF
-	TRBV6-5	TRBJ1-1	-	TGTGCCAGCAGTGCCCGGGAGGGGGCTGAAGCTTTCTTT	CASSAREGAEAFF
-	TRBV5-8	TRBJ1-2	TRBD1	TGTGCCAGCAGCACCGGGACAGCGACCTCAAACGGCTACACCTTC	CASSTGTATSNGYTF
-	TRBV6-5	TRBJ2-1	-	TGTGCCAGCAGTTCGCAGGGCTCGGAGCAGTTCTTC	CASSSQGSEQFF
-	TRBV6-1	TRBJ1-2	TRBD1	TGTGCCAGCAAACGACAGGGTCCTAACTATGGCTACACCTTC	CASKRQGPNYGYTF
-	TRBV7-2	TRBJ1-1	-	TGTGCCAGCAGCCCCCTCGGACAAGTCAACACTGAAGCTTTCTTT	CASSPLGQVNTEAFF
-	TRBV27	TRBJ2-1	-	TGTGCCAGCAGCTACGGTAATGAGCAGTTCTTC	CASSYGNEQFF
-	TRBV4-1	TRBJ2-1	TRBD2	TGCGCCAGCAGCCCTCAAGCGGGAGGGGTCTACAATGAGCAGTTCTTC	CASSPQAGGVYNEQFF
-	TRBV2	TRBJ1-1	-	TGTGCCAGCAAGACGACAGGAACGAACACTGAAGCTTTCTTT	CASKTTGTNTEAFF
few	TRBV6-1	TRBJ2-2	-	TGTGCCAGCAGTGGGGGCTCTGCCCGGACCACCGGGGAGCTGTTTTTT	CASSGGSARTTGELFF
-	TRBV12-5	TRBJ1-2	-	TGTGCTAGTGGTTCCTCGACAGATTCCTATGGCTACACCTTC	CASGSSTDSYGYTF
-	TRBV11-2	TRBJ2-2	-	TGTGCCAGCAGCTCGGGAACCGGGGAGCTGTTTTTT	CASSSGTGELFF
-	TRBV5-4	TRBJ2-1	TRBD1	TGTGCCAGCAGTAACCCGGGACAGGGACCGTGGGAGCAGTTCTTC	CASSNPGQGPWEQFF
few	TRBV7-2	TRBJ2-2	-	TGTGCCAGCAGCTTACAGCGTCTGAGGGCCGGGGAGCTGTTTTTT	CASSLQRLRAGELFF
-	TRBV6-1	TRBJ2-2	-	TGTGCCAGCAGTGAAGCGGCAGCGAACACCGGGGAGCTGTTTTTT	CASSEAAANTGELFF
-	TRBV5-4	TRBJ2-7	TRBD2	TGTGCCAGCAGGAAGACTAGCGGGCGATCCTACGAGCAGTACTTC	CASRKTSGRSYEQYF
-	TRBV6-1	TRBJ2-3	TRBD2	TGTGCCAGCAGTGCCTGGGGGGGTGGAGGGACCACAGATACGCAGTATTTT	CASSAWGGGGTTDTQYF
-	TRBV28	TRBJ2-7	-	TGTGCCAGCAGAGAAGCCGGGGTCGAGCAGTACTTC	CASREAGVEQYF
-	TRBV11-1	TRBJ2-7	-	TGTGCCAGCAGCTTAAGTTCGGGAGCCTACGAGCAGTACTTC	CASSLSSGAYEQYF
-	TRBV19	TRBJ2-7	TRBD1	TGTGCCAGTAGTATTGGTGGACAGGGCAACGAGCAGTACTTC	CASSIGGQGNEQYF
-	TRBV6-5	TRBJ2-5	TRBD1	TGTGCCAGCAGTTCAGGGGGCTTGAAGACCCAGTACTTC	CASSSGGLKTQYF
-	TRBV5-6	TRBJ2-3	-	TGTGCCAGCAGCGGCCAGTCCCCAGATACGCAGTATTTT	CASSGQSPDTQYF
few	TRBV6-1	TRBJ1-1	TRBD1	TGTGCCAGCATACCGGGACAGGGGGCGCGGACTGAAGCTTTCTTT	CASIPGQGARTEAFF
-	TRBV19	TRBJ1-2	TRBD1	TGTGCCAGTACCCTGACAGGGAACTATGGCTACACCTTC	CASTLTGNYGYTF
-	TRBV30	TRBJ1-6	TRBD1	TGTGCCAGGGGGACAGAATATAATTCACCCCTCCACTTT	CARGTEYNSPLHF
-	TRBV25-1	TRBJ1-6	-	TGTGCCAGCAGTGTCTTCGGGGAAGGCAATTCACCCCTCCACTTT	CASSVFGEGNSPLHF
-	TRBV27	TRBJ1-1	-	TGTGCCAGCAGTTCTTTCGGGGACACTGAAGCTTTCTTT	CASSSFGDTEAFF
once	TRBV5-1	TRBJ1-2	TRBD1	TGCGCCAGCAGCTCTGGACAGGGTACAGGCTATGGCTACACCTTC	CASSSGQGTGYGYTF
-	TRBV6-5	TRBJ1-2	-	TGTGCCAGCATTGGCGGGGATCGCTATGGCTACACCTTC	CASIGGDRYGYTF
-	TRBV5-4	TRBJ1-1	-	TGTGCCAGCAGCCCCGTGTGGGGAGGCACTGAAGCTTTCTTT	CASSPVWGGTEAFF
-	TRBV5-4	TRBJ2-7	-	TGTGCCAGCAGAGAATCCGGGCCAGCGGGCGAGCAGTACTTC	CASRESGPAGEQYF